One sample yielded the 22 T cell receptor beta chains listed below, sequenced in a study of blood T cells in healthy people across ages. Then a second PCR, running roughly 7 to 11 cycles, was carried out with a sample-barcoded 5' primer and a J-beta primer mix. Each CDR3 protein is one row after TCRdb ran MiXCR on the 5' RACE reads. The table includes about 780,000 distinct CDR3 sequences, about 62% detected once. The sequencing sample was made of blood. Receptors were obtained from a man in his thirties or forties in good health.

As regards this clonotype: A read error may account for a junction end that differs from germline. The rearrangement links TRBV20-1 to TRBJ2-1; D is tentatively TRBD1 or TRBD2 (5 bases each). The CDR3 has 14 amino acids. CDR1 and CDR2 from the germline V gene are DFQATT and SNEGSKA (reference sequence). The CDR3 DNA reads as TGCAGTGCTAGAGATATTGAGGGGTCCAATGAGCGGTTCTTC. Translated: CSARDIEGSNERFF.

This clonotype has more than one count but fewer than ten. The V and J genes are TRBV20-1 and TRBJ2-7, with 7 bases lining up with TRBD1. This CDR3 spans 13 amino acids. Germline-derived CDR1 and CDR2 are DFQATT and SNEGSKA (reference sequence). J lost 0 bases, V lost 5 bases, and 4 bases had no gene match. As DNA, the CDR3 is TGCAGTGCTCTCGGGACAGCCTCCTACGAGCAGTACTTC. Amino acids: CSALGTASYEQYF.

This clonotype has only a few counts. The chain is built from TRBV27 and TRBJ2-2; no reliable D call. Germline CDR1 reads MNHEY; CDR2 reads SMNVEV (reference sequence). The V end lost 2 bases, the J end lost 3 bases, and 7 bases lay between the germline ends. The CDR3 covers 14 residues. The CDR3 protein is CASSLSTYTGELFF. In DNA, the CDR3 is TGTGCCAGCAGTTTAAGCACCTACACCGGGGAGCTGTTTTTT.

This clonotype was seen a few times. The chain recombines TRBV29-1 with TRBJ2-1, with unresolved D. V lost 6 bases and J 3 bases, leaving 12 bases between the germline ends. The CDR3 is made up of 13 amino acids. Per the germline V gene, CDR1 is SQVTM and CDR2 is ANQGSEA. The CDR3 coding sequence is TGCAGCGTAAGTCCCAGGCTCTACAATGAGCAGTTCTTC. As protein: CSVSPRLYNEQFF.

This clonotype has at least ten counts. The chain joins TRBV15 to TRBJ1-2, with D perhaps TRBD1 (6 bases). V lost 3 bases to trimming and J lost 0 bases, with 14 bases between them. The CDR3 totals 16 residues. Germline CDR1 and CDR2: LNHNV and YYDKDF (reference sequence). CDR3 DNA sequence: TGTGCCACCAGCAGTAGGACAGTTCTTACTAACTATGGCTACACCTTC. Amino acids: CATSSRTVLTNYGYTF.

On this clonotype: One end of the junction varies from germline; a read error may be responsible. The V and J genes are TRBV20-1 and TRBJ1-5; no definite D call. Germline CDR1 DFQATT, CDR2 SNEGSKA (reference sequence). The CDR3 is 13 amino acids. The CDR3: CSARSDSNRPRHF. In DNA form, the CDR3 reads TGCAGTGCTAGATCTGACTCCAATCGGCCCCGGCATTTT.

This clonotype has a handful of counts. The rearrangement links TRBV25-1 to TRBJ1-1; 9 nucleotides align to TRBD1. The CDR3 runs to 16 residues. Germline V gives CDR1 MGHDK, CDR2 SYGVNS. The V and J ends lost 2 bases and 5 bases, in that order; junction bases with no gene match: 9. DNA of the CDR3: TGTGCCAGCAGTGAAACAAACAGGGGGCGACGAACTGAAGCTTTCTTT. It translates to CASSETNRGRRTEAFF.

This clonotype was found a few times. The chain couples TRBV3-1 to TRBJ2-1; D could derive from TRBD1 or TRBD2 (5 bases each). The CDR3 sequence is 15 residues long. Trimming took 0 bases from V and 1 from J, leaving 7 bases between them. CDR1 and CDR2 (germline): LGHDT, YNNKEL (reference sequence). CDR3 loop: CASSQDGGSYNEQFF. The CDR3 region has the DNA TGTGCCAGCAGCCAAGATGGGGGATCCTACAATGAGCAGTTCTTC.

This chain uses TRBV7-9 with TRBJ2-1; D is unclear. The CDR3 runs to 14 residues. V lost 2 bases and J lost 3, with 8 bases in between. The germline V gene has CDR1 SEHNR and CDR2 FQNEAQ (reference sequence). The CDR3 DNA sequence: TGTGCCAGCAGCTTACCCCAGGACTACAATGAGCAGTTCTTC. Its protein product is CASSLPQDYNEQFF.

J is TRBJ2-5 and V is TRBV24-1; either TRBD1 or TRBD2 may fit D (5 bases each). V lost 2 bases to trimming and J lost 2 bases, with 14 bases between them. This CDR3 is 16 amino acids long. Germline assignment: CDR1 KGHDR and CDR2 SFDVKD. CDR3 sequence (DNA): TGTGCCACCAGTGATTCATCGAAGGGACGACAAGAGACCCAGTACTTC. This sequence encodes CATSDSSKGRQETQYF.

V usage is TRBV25-1 and J usage is TRBJ1-6; 9 positions match TRBD1. There are 17 residues in the CDR3. V was pared by 5 bases and J by 5 bases, with 10 bases of the junction left unmatched. Germline-derived CDR1 and CDR2 are MGHDK and SYGVNS. This chain's CDR3 is CASSSLGGQGNNSPLHF. CDR3 sequence (DNA): TGTGCCAGCAGTTCCCTAGGTGGACAGGGGAATAATTCACCCCTCCACTTT.

In this sample, this clonotype turned up once. V gene TRBV11-2 combines with J gene TRBJ2-4, with D possibly TRBD1 on 6 matching bases. CDR1 is SGHAT and CDR2 is FQNNGV in the germline V gene. V was clipped by 0 bases and J by 3 bases, with 18 bases between them. The CDR3 contains 18 residues. CDR3 residues: CASSLDLNQGPFKNIQYF. The CDR3 DNA is TGTGCCAGCAGCTTAGATCTCAACCAGGGGCCCTTCAAAAACATTCAGTACTTC.

V gene TRBV5-1 combines with J gene TRBJ2-7; D perhaps matches TRBD1 (6 bases). The germline V gene has CDR1 SGHRS and CDR2 YFSETQ. This CDR3 comprises 15 residues. Trimming cost V 4 bases and J 6 bases, with 20 bases left between them. The CDR3 DNA is TGCGCCAGCAGCCCCCGGCCAGGGGAATCGGGCGAGCAGTACTTC. It codes for CASSPRPGESGEQYF.

DNA of the CDR3: TGTGCCAGCAGCCAAGTTCAGTCCTTAATCCAGACCAGCACAGATACGCAGTATTTT. Translated, it gives CASSQVQSLIQTSTDTQYF. The chain uses TRBV14 and TRBJ2-3; unclear D gene. This CDR3 comprises 19 residues. The germline V and J ends were trimmed by 1 base and 0 bases, with 20 bases remaining between them. Germline V gives CDR1 SGHDN, CDR2 FVKESK.

V usage is TRBV7-2 and J usage is TRBJ2-1, with D perhaps matching TRBD2 (6 bases). Looked up from germline, CDR1 is SGHTA and CDR2 is FQGNSA. CDR3 length: 15 residues. V lost 5 bases to trimming and J lost 3 bases, with 14 bases between them. CDR3 nucleotide sequence: TGTGCCAGCAGCAATAGCGGCACTGGCTACAATGAGCAGTTCTTC. It is translated as CASSNSGTGYNEQFF.

The CDR3: CSVEVGGGRIQYF. The DNA of the CDR3 is TGCAGCGTTGAAGTTGGCGGGGGGCGTATCCAGTACTTC. The chain joins TRBV29-1 to TRBJ2-5, with 8 positions matching TRBD2. The junction had 8 bases not matched to a gene; V was cut back by 1 base and J by 10 bases. The germline gives CDR1 SQVTM, CDR2 ANQGSEA. The CDR3 totals 13 residues.

This clonotype was found a few times. The rearrangement links TRBV4-1 to TRBJ2-1; no definite D call. Germline CDR1 MGHRA, CDR2 YSYEKL. V was shortened by 1 base and J by 4 bases, with 14 bases between the two germline ends. The CDR3 spans 16 residues. The CDR3 DNA sequence: TGCGCCAGCAGCCAAGCGGAGAATCCAGGATACAATGAGCAGTTCTTC. Protein: CASSQAENPGYNEQFF.

The chain is built from TRBV5-4 and TRBJ2-5; 9 nucleotides line up with TRBD1. In germline, CDR1 is SGHNT, CDR2 YYREEE (reference sequence). CDR3 length: 15 amino acids. With 0 bases clipped from V and 3 bases from J, the junction kept 3 bases outside the gene matches. CDR3 sequence reads: CASSLVRTGEETQYF. The CDR3 DNA reads as TGTGCCAGCAGCTTGGTACGGACAGGGGAAGAGACCCAGTACTTC.

This sequence joins TRBV6-5 and TRBJ1-2; 8 nucleotides align to TRBD1. Germline V CDR1 and CDR2: MNHEY, SVGAGI. The CDR3 is made up of 14 amino acids. J was trimmed by 2 bases and V by 4 bases; bases with no gene match: 3. The CDR3 DNA is TGTGCCAGCAGTTGGGACAGGACCAACTATGGCTACACCTTC. Amino acids: CASSWDRTNYGYTF.

The sample holds a few counts of this clonotype. This chain uses TRBV27 with TRBJ2-1; D uncertain. Trimming removed 5 bases at V and 8 bases at J, with 16 bases between. CDR1 is MNHEY, CDR2 SMNVEV, per germline (reference sequence). The CDR3 has 14 amino acids. The chain's CDR3 is CASSPPDGPYEQFF. CDR3 coding DNA: TGTGCCAGCAGTCCCCCAGACGGCCCTTATGAGCAGTTCTTC.

The rearrangement joins TRBV20-1 to TRBJ2-3; no firm D call. There are 12 residues in the CDR3. V lost 6 bases to trimming and J lost 6 bases, with 13 bases between them. In germline, CDR1 is DFQATT, CDR2 SNEGSKA (reference sequence). CDR3 sequence (DNA): TGCAGTGCCCAAAAGTCTCTTGATACGCAGTATTTT. Translation: CSAQKSLDTQYF.

This chain uses TRBV20-1 with TRBJ2-3; 11 bases fit TRBD2. Unmatched junction bases numbered 4, after V lost 1 base and J lost 4 bases. CDR1 is DFQATT, CDR2 SNEGSKA, per germline (reference sequence). This CDR3 has 15 residues. In nucleotides, the CDR3 is TGCAGTGCTAGAGCCGGGACTAGCGGTTCAGATACGCAGTATTTT. It encodes CSARAGTSGSDTQYF.